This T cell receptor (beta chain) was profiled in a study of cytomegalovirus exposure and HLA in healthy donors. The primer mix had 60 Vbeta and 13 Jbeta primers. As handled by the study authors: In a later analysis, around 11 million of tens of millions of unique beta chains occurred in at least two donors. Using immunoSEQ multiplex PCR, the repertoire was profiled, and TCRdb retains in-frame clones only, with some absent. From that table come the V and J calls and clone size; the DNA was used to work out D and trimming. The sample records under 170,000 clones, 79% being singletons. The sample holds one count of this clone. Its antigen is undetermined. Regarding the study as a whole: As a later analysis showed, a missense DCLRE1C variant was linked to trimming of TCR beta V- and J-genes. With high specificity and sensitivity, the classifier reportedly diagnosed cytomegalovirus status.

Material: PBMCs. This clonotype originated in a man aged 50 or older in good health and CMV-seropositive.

This CDR3 reads CAWSSANTGELFF. The CDR3 DNA reads TGTGCCTGGAGTTCTGCGAACACCGGGGAGCTGTTTTTT. The V gene is TRBV30, the J gene TRBJ2-2, with D uncertain. Germline V lookup: CDR1 GTSNPN, CDR2 SVGIG (reference sequence). CDR3 length: 13 residues. Deletions cut 2 bases from V and 0 bases from J, with 4 bases between.